Reported below is one T cell receptor (beta chain). This clonotype has a count of ten or more. Its specific antigen is unknown. The sample holds no much larger clone one base away, and base qualities are not on file. TCRdb records Illumina HiSeq 1500 as the sequencer. Starting from the raw public reads, TCRdb applied fastp trimming at Q25, assembled clones with MiXCR and retained in-frame beta chains. CDR3 protein duplicates are merged, each entry listing the most common genes and DNA. Across this sample there are around 74,000 distinct CDR3 sequences, with more than 3.5% seen only once. The ten largest clonotypes hold approximately 4.3% of the sample. Taken from cysteine to phenylalanine, the CDR3 has 17 residues. The DNA shown is the 51-base CDR3, in frame from base 1. Clipping removes 5 bases from V and 0 bases from J, with 11 as the unmatched junction base count. This sample is drawn from a study of T cell repertoires in cytomegalovirus infection (dated by TCRdb to the late 2010s). The study in broad terms: Because public TCR beta signatures pointed to carriage of CMV infection together with the matching HLA type, the HLA type of each donor mattered for the analysis. General conclusions and limits of the study: In both this cohort and an independent approximately 350-donor cohort, the cumulative frequency of public TCR beta family members distinguished carriers of CMV infection plus the relevant HLA type. The ex vivo response was dominated by HLA-C-restricted CMV-specific TCR beta clonotypes, and the single most frequent clonotype in two of eight donors was supplied by these HLA-C-restricted clonotypes.

The receptor's source is a human donor in good health (CMV status not recorded). Some clones in this sample may be carry-over from other donors' samples. The chain joins TRBV12-3 or TRBV12-4 to TRBJ2-7; TRBD1 matches 9 bases in the middle. Material: PBMCs. The CDR3 reads as follows: CASSPGQGKGGSYEQYF. The sequenced DNA is TGTGCCAGCAGTCCGGGACAGGGAAAAGGAGGCTCCTACGAGCAGTACTTC.